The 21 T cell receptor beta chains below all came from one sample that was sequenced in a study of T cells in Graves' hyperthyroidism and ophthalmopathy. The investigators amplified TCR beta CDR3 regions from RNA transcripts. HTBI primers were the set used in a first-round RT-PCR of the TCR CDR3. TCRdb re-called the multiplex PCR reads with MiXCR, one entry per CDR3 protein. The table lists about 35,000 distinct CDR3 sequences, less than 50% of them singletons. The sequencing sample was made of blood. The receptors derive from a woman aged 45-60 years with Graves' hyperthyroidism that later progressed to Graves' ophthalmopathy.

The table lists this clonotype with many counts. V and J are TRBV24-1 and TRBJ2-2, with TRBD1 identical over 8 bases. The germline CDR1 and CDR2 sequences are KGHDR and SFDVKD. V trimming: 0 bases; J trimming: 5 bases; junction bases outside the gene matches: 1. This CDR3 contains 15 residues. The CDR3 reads CATSDLNRGTGELFF. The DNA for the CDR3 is TGTGCCACCAGTGATTTGAACAGGGGGACCGGGGAGCTGTTTTTT.

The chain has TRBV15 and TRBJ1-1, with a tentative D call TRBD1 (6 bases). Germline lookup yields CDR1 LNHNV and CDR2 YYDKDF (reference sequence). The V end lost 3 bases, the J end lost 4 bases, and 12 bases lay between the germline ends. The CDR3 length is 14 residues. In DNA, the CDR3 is TGTGCCACCAGCAGCTTTACAGGGATCACTGAAGCTTTCTTT. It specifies CATSSFTGITEAFF.

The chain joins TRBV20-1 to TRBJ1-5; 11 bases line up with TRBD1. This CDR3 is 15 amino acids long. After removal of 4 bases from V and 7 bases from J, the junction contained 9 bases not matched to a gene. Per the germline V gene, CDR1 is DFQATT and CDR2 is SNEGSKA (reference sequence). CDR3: CSAMSGQGVGQPQHF. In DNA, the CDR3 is TGCAGTGCTATGTCGGGACAGGGGGTTGGACAGCCCCAGCATTTT.

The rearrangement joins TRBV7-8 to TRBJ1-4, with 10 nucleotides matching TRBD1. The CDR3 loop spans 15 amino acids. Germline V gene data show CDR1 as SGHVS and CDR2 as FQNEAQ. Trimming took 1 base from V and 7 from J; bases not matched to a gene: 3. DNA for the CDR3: TGTGCCAGCAGCTTAGGACAGGGGGCTAGTGAAAAACTGTTTTTT. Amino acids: CASSLGQGASEKLFF.

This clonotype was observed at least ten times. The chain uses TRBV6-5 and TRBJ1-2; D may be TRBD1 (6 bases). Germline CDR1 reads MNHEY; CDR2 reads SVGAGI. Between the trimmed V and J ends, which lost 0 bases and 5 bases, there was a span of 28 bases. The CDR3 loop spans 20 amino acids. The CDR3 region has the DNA TGTGCCAGCAGTTACTCCGGGTTTGCCATCCAGGGGCCAAAAGGGTATGGCTACACCTTC. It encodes CASSYSGFAIQGPKGYGYTF.

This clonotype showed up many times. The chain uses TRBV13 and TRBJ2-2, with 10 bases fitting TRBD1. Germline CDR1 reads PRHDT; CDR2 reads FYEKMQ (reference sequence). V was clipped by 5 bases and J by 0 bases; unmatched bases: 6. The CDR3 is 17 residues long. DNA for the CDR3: TGTGCCAGCAGCGCCGGACAGGGGGGTACGAACACCGGGGAGCTGTTTTTT. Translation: CASSAGQGGTNTGELFF.

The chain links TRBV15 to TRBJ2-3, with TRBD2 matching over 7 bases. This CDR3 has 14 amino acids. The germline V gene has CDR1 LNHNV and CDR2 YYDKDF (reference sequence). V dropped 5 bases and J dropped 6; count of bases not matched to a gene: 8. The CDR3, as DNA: TGTGCCACCAGCCCTCGGGGGGTAAAGGATACGCAGTATTTT. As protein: CATSPRGVKDTQYF.

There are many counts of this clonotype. Written as DNA, the CDR3 is TGTGCCAGCAGCTTAGCAGGGGCGGCCTACGAGCAGTACTTC. Amino acids: CASSLAGAAYEQYF. V is TRBV11-3 and J is TRBJ2-7, with D tentatively TRBD1 (6 bases). Germline CDR1 and CDR2: SGHNT and YENEEA. V lost 1 base to trimming and J lost 2 bases, with 9 bases between them. The CDR3 is made up of 14 amino acids.

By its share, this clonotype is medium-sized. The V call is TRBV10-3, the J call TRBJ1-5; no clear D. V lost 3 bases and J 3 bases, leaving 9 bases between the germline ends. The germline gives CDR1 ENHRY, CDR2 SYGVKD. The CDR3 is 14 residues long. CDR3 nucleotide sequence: TGTGCCATCAGTGACCGACTAGACAATCAGCCCCAGCATTTT. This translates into CAISDRLDNQPQHF.

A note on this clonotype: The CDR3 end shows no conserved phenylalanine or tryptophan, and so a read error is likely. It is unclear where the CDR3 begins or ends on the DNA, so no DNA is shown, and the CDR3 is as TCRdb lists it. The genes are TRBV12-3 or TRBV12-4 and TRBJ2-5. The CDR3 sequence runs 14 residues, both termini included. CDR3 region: CASSFNRNGYTFGS.

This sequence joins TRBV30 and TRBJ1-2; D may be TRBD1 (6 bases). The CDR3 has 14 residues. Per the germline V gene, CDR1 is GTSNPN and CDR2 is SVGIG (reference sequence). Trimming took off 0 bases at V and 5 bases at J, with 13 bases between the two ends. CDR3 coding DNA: TGTGCCTGGAGTGTTTTGGGGGCCGGGTATGGCTACACCTTC. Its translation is CAWSVLGAGYGYTF.

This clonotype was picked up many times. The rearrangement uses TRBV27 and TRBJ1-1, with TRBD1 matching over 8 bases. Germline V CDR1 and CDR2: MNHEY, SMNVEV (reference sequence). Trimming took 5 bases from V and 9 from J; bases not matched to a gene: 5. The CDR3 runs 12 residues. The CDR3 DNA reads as TGTGCCAGCAGTCTCAGGACAGGGCAAGCTTTCTTT. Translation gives CASSLRTGQAFF.

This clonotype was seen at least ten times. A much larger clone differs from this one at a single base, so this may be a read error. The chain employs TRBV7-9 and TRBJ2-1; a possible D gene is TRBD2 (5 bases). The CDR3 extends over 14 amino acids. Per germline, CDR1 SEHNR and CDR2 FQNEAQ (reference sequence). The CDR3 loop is CASNLVGSLAKQFF. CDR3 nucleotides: TGTGCCAGCAACTTAGTGGGGAGTTTGGCTAAGCAGTTCTTC.

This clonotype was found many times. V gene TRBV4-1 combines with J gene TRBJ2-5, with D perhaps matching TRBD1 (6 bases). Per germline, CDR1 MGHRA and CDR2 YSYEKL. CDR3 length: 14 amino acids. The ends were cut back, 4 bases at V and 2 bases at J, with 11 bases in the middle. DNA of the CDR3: TGCGCCAGCAGCCCGACAGGACCTCAAGAGACCCAGTACTTC. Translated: CASSPTGPQETQYF.

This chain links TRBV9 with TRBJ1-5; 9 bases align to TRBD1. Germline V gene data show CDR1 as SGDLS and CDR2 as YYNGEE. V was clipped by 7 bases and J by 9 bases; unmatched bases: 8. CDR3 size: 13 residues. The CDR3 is CASGGGGQGPQHF. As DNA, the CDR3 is TGTGCCAGCGGCGGAGGGGGACAGGGGCCCCAGCATTTT.

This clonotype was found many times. The CDR3 DNA reads as TGTGCCAGCAGTTTATGGGGAGGGCAAAACACCATATATTTT. Encoded protein: CASSLWGGQNTIYF. The genes are TRBV12-3 or TRBV12-4 and TRBJ1-3, with D unresolved. V shed 2 bases and J shed 6 bases, with 11 bases lying between them. The CDR3 is 14 residues long.

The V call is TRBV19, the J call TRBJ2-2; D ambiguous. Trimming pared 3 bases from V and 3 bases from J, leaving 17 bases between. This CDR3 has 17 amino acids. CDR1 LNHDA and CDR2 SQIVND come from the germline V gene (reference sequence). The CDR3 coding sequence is TGTGCCAGTAGTATTCCTCCCCAAAGGGCCGACACCGGGGAGCTGTTTTTT. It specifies CASSIPPQRADTGELFF.

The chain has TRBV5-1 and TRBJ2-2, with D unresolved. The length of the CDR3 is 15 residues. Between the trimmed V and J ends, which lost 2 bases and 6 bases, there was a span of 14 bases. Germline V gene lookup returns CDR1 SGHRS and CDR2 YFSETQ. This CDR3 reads CASSFSTRRAGELFF. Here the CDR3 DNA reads TGCGCCAGCAGCTTTAGTACAAGAAGGGCCGGGGAGCTGTTTTTT.

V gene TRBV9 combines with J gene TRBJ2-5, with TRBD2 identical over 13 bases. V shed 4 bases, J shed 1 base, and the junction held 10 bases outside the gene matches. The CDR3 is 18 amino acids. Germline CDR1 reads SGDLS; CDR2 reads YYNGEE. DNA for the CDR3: TGTGCCAGCAGCCCCCAGGGGGGACTAGCGGGGATCCAAGAGACCCAGTACTTC. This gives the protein CASSPQGGLAGIQETQYF.

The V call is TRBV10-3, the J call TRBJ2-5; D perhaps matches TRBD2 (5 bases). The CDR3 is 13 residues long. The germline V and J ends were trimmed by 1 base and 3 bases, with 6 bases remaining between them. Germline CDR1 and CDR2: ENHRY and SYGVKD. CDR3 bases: TGTGCCATCAGTGAGTGGGGAGAAGAGACCCAGTACTTC. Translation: CAISEWGEETQYF.

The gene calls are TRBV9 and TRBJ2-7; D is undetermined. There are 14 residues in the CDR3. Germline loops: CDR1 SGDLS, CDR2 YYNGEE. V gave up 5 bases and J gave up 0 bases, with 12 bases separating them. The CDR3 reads CASSLKRSSYEQYF. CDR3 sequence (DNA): TGTGCCAGCAGTTTAAAGCGTAGCTCCTACGAGCAGTACTTC.